A single sample gave rise to the 15 T cell receptor beta chains below, sequenced in a study of Graves' ophthalmopathy and Graves' hyperthyroidism (dated by TCRdb to about 2018). These reads were obtained on an Illumina HiSeq 2000. For repertoire sequencing, TCR beta CDR3 regions were amplified from RNA transcripts. HTBI primers and the Qiagen OneStep RT-PCR kit were used in a first-round RT-PCR, which was followed by a second-round multiplex PCR, size selection and purification. TCRdb's own reprocessing of the public reads used fastp at Q25 and MiXCR and kept productive beta chains. Merged by CDR3 protein, the rows form single entries marked with the most common genes and DNA. Here the sample has under 350,000 distinct CDR3 sequences; roughly 15% occur a single time. Around an eighth of the sample comes from the top ten. Sequencing input: peripheral blood. These receptors came from an adult man with Graves' ophthalmopathy.

This clonotype was counted between two and nine times. The chain has TRBV15 and TRBJ2-7; possibly TRBD1 for D (7 bases). The CDR3 is 15 amino acids. V was pared by 0 bases and J by 5 bases, with 14 bases between. The germline V gene has CDR1 LNHNV and CDR2 YYDKDF (reference sequence). The CDR3 DNA is TGTGCCACCAGCAGAGACGGCGGGACAGACCACGAGCAGTACTTC. This codes for CATSRDGGTDHEQYF.

This clonotype was recorded many times. The chain joins TRBV28 to TRBJ1-5, with a weak D call TRBD1 (5 bases). The CDR3 loop spans 13 amino acids. CDR1 and CDR2 (germline): MDHEN, SYDVKM. The chain's CDR3 is CVAQRGGNQPQHF. In nucleotides, the CDR3 is TGTGTAGCCCAGAGGGGTGGGAATCAGCCCCAGCATTTT.

This clonotype was detected ten times or more. The rearrangement links TRBV3-1 to TRBJ2-7, with D perhaps TRBD2 (5 bases). V gave up 5 bases and J gave up 5 bases, with 13 bases separating them. CDR3 size: 13 residues. Per the germline V gene, CDR1 is LGHDT and CDR2 is YNNKEL (reference sequence). CDR3 residues: CASSVRVRDEQYF. The CDR3 region has the DNA TGTGCCAGCAGCGTGAGGGTGAGGGACGAGCAGTACTTC.

The rearrangement joins TRBV20-1 to TRBJ2-5; TRBD1 or TRBD2 may be the D gene (6 bases each). Trimming stripped 0 bases from V and 5 bases from J, with 13 bases between. Germline V CDR1 and CDR2: DFQATT, SNEGSKA (reference sequence). This CDR3 contains 14 residues. The chain's CDR3 is CSARDARGGETQYF. The CDR3 nucleotides are TGCAGTGCTAGAGATGCACGAGGGGGGGAGACCCAGTACTTC.

This clonotype was detected ten times or more. This chain's CDR3 is CASSSPHAGLTKNIQYF. As DNA, the CDR3 is TGTGCCAGCAGTTCGCCCCACGCGGGTTTAACCAAAAACATTCAGTACTTC. The chain is built from TRBV28 and TRBJ2-4; a weak D match, TRBD2 (5 bases). Trimming removed 4 bases at V and 2 bases at J, with 18 bases between. Germline V gene lookup returns CDR1 MDHEN and CDR2 SYDVKM. There are 17 residues in the CDR3. Filled out from reference TRBV28 and TRBJ2-4, the complete variable domain reads DVKVTQSSRYLVKRTGEKVFLECVQDMDHENMFWYRQDPGLGLRLIYFSYDVKMKEKGDIPEGYSVSREKKERFSLILESASTNQTSMYLCASSSPHAGLTKNIQYFGAGTRLSVL.

This clonotype has ten or more counts. The chain is built from TRBV2 and TRBJ2-5; unclear D gene. CDR3 length equals 12 residues. Trimming shortened V by 4 bases and J by 2 bases, and 5 bases separated the two germline ends. CDR1 and CDR2 from the germline V gene are SNHLY and FYNNEI. CDR3 DNA sequence: TGTGCCAGCAGTGTACGGCAAGAGACCCAGTACTTC. It encodes CASSVRQETQYF.

This clonotype was detected ten times or more. This chain joins TRBV19 and TRBJ1-3; tentatively, D is TRBD1 (6 bases). Trimming pared 5 bases from V and 3 bases from J, leaving 14 bases between. There are 15 residues in the CDR3. Germline CDR1 LNHDA, CDR2 SQIVND (reference sequence). The CDR3 coding sequence is TGTGCCAGTAGTTACACCGGGACATTTGGAAACACCATATATTTT. Translation: CASSYTGTFGNTIYF.

This clonotype was seen many times. The V and J genes are TRBV28 and TRBJ1-5; D not certain. CDR1 MDHEN and CDR2 SYDVKM come from the germline V gene. V lost 2 bases to trimming and J lost 6 bases, with 11 bases between them. The CDR3 is 14 amino acids. CDR3 nucleotide sequence: TGTGCCAGCAGTTTACCCCAGGCCGGTCAGCCCCAGCATTTT. Translation: CASSLPQAGQPQHF. Drawing the rest from reference TRBV28 and TRBJ1-5, the complete variable domain is DVKVTQSSRYLVKRTGEKVFLECVQDMDHENMFWYRQDPGLGLRLIYFSYDVKMKEKGDIPEGYSVSREKKERFSLILESASTNQTSMYLCASSLPQAGQPQHFGDGTRLSIL.

The sample holds many counts of this clonotype. The chain links TRBV27 to TRBJ2-5; 7 positions match TRBD1. This CDR3 spans 13 amino acids. V trimming: 0 bases; J trimming: 13 bases; junction bases outside the gene matches: 8. Germline loops: CDR1 MNHEY, CDR2 SMNVEV (reference sequence). The CDR3 loop reads CASSLSGTASVYF. CDR3 nucleotides: TGTGCCAGCAGTTTATCGGGGACAGCCTCCGTGTACTTC.

The chain carries TRBV6-1 and TRBJ1-2, with a possible D match to TRBD1 (6 bases). The CDR3 is made up of 12 amino acids. V lost 8 bases and J 4 bases, leaving 11 bases between the germline ends. Germline CDR1 MNHNS, CDR2 SASEGT. In nucleotides, the CDR3 is TGTGCCAGCGGCCCAGGGGCCTATGGCTACACCTTC. Translation: CASGPGAYGYTF.

This clonotype was picked up many times. The chain is built from TRBV7-2 and TRBJ1-2, with 7 bases aligning to TRBD1. CDR3 length: 12 residues. Trimming cost V 8 bases and J 10 bases; bases outside gene matches: 10. Germline CDR1 is SGHTA and CDR2 is FQGNSA. CDR3 protein: CASGDRVIDYTF. The CDR3 coding sequence is TGTGCCAGCGGAGACAGGGTCATAGACTACACCTTC. Looking up the rest from reference TRBV7-2 and TRBJ1-2 gives the full variable domain: GAGVSQSPSNKVTEKGKDVELRCDPISGHTALYWYRQSLGQGLEFLIYFQGNSAPDKSGLPSDRFSAERTGGSVSTLTIQRTQQEDSAVYLCASGDRVIDYTFGSGTRLTVV.

This clonotype appeared many times. The chain employs TRBV12-5 and TRBJ2-7; TRBD2 might be the D (6 bases). V shed 4 bases and J shed 0 bases, with 25 bases lying between them. There are 19 residues in the CDR3. From germline, CDR1 is LGHNT and CDR2 FRNRAP. CDR3 in amino acids: CASGWFWVFRGRSSYEQYF. The CDR3, as DNA: TGTGCTAGTGGTTGGTTCTGGGTCTTCCGGGGGAGAAGCTCCTACGAGCAGTACTTC.

This sequence joins TRBV28 and TRBJ2-7, with D hard to call. CDR3 size: 14 residues. CDR1 MDHEN and CDR2 SYDVKM come from the germline V gene. The V end was cut by 5 bases, the J end by 0 bases, with 11 bases between. CDR3 amino acids: CASSQAGGSYEQYF. CDR3 DNA sequence: TGTGCCAGCAGTCAAGCCGGCGGCTCCTACGAGCAGTACTTC.

This clonotype was detected ten times or more. This chain uses TRBV28 with TRBJ2-7; maybe TRBD2 (5 bases). V was cut by 8 bases and J by 0 bases, with 11 bases left in between. The CDR3 length is 13 residues. The germline V gene encodes CDR1 MDHEN and CDR2 SYDVKM. The CDR3 region has the DNA TGTGCCAGCGGTATAGGGAGCTCCTACGAGCAGTACTTC. Protein: CASGIGSSYEQYF. The complete variable domain, with remaining parts taken from reference TRBV28 and TRBJ2-7, reads DVKVTQSSRYLVKRTGEKVFLECVQDMDHENMFWYRQDPGLGLRLIYFSYDVKMKEKGDIPEGYSVSREKKERFSLILESASTNQTSMYLCASGIGSSYEQYFGPGTRLTVT.

This clonotype was seen at least ten times. The chain combines TRBV20-1 with TRBJ1-1; 7 bases align to TRBD1. The germline V gene has CDR1 DFQATT and CDR2 SNEGSKA (reference sequence). The CDR3 is 17 amino acids. The V and J ends lost 0 bases and 0 bases, in that order; junction bases with no gene match: 10. The CDR3 bases are TGCAGTGCTAGAGATCCGCGATTTGGACAGGTGAACACTGAAGCTTTCTTT. Encoded protein: CSARDPRFGQVNTEAFF.